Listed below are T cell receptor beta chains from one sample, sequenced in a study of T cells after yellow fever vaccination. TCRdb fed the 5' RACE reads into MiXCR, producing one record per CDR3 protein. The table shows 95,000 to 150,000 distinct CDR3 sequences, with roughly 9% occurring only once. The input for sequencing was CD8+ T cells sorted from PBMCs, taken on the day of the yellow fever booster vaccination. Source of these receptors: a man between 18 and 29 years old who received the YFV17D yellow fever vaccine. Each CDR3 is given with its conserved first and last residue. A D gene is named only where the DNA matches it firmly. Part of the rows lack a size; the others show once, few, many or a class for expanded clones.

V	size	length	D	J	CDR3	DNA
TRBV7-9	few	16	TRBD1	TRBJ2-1	CASSSWWGQGQNEQFF	TGTGCCAGCAGCTCATGGTGGGGACAGGGGCAAAATGAGCAGTTCTTC
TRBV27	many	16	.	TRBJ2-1	CASSPIFRLVNNEQFF	TGTGCCAGCAGTCCCATTTTTCGTTTGGTAAACAATGAGCAGTTCTTC
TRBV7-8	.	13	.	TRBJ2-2	CAADRENTGELFF	TGTGCCGCCGACCGAGAAAACACCGGGGAGCTGTTTTTT
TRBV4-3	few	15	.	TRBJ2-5	CASSQDDRSQETQYF	TGCGCCAGCAGCCAAGATGACAGGAGCCAAGAGACCCAGTACTTC
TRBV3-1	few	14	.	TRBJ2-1	CASSQEIGVGEQFF	TGTGCCAGCAGCCAAGAGATTGGAGTAGGGGAGCAGTTCTTC
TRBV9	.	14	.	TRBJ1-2	CASSVELGPYGYTF	TGTGCCAGCAGCGTAGAACTGGGACCGTATGGCTACACCTTC
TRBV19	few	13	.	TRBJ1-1	CASSIALNTEAFF	TGTGCCAGTAGTATAGCCCTGAACACTGAAGCTTTCTTT
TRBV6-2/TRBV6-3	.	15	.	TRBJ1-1	CASIFSTDSNTEAFF	TGTGCCAGCATATTCTCCACGGACAGCAACACTGAAGCTTTCTTT
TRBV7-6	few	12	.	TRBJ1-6	CASSQRGRPLHF	TGTGCCAGCAGCCAGAGGGGACGACCCCTCCACTTT
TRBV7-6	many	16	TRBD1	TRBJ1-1	CASSPRQGRSVTEAFF	TGTGCCAGCAGCCCTAGACAGGGTAGGAGTGTCACTGAAGCTTTCTTT
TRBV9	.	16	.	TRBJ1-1	CASSVDMDGRYTEAFF	TGTGCCAGCAGCGTAGATATGGACGGGAGGTACACTGAAGCTTTCTTT
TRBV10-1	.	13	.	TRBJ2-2	CASGPPGTGELFF	TGCGCCAGCGGCCCACCGGGTACCGGGGAGCTGTTTTTT
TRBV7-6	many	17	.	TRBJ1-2	CASSLVGVPSGNYGYTF	TGTGCCAGCAGCTTAGTTGGAGTCCCCTCAGGGAACTATGGCTACACCTTC
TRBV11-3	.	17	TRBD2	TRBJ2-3	CASSRGLAGGSTDTQYF	TGTGCCAGCAGCAGAGGACTAGCGGGGGGTAGCACAGATACGCAGTATTTT
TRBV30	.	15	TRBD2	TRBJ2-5	CAWTGSGGAGETQYF	TGTGCCTGGACGGGTAGCGGGGGGGCCGGGGAGACCCAGTACTTC
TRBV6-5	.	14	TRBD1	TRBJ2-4	CASATAGQGMDQYF	TGTGCCAGCGCAACGGCGGGACAGGGAATGGATCAGTACTTC
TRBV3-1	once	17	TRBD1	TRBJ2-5	CASSQRKTGKYQETQYF	TGTGCCAGCAGCCAAAGGAAGACAGGGAAATACCAAGAGACCCAGTACTTC
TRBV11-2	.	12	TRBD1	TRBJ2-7	CASSWGTGEQYF	TGTGCCAGCAGTTGGGGGACAGGGGAGCAGTACTTC
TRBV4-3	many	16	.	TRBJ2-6	CASSQDRWRGANVLTF	TGCGCCAGCAGCCAAGATCGGTGGCGGGGGGCCAACGTCCTGACTTTC
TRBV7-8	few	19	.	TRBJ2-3	CASSSPGNLGGGNTDTQYF	TGTGCCAGCAGCTCCCCCGGAAACTTAGGGGGGGGGAACACAGATACGCAGTATTTT
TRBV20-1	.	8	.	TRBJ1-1	CSATEAFF	TGCAGTGCTACTGAAGCTTTCTTT
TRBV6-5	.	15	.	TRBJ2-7	CASSYTSGLTYEQYF	TGTGCCAGCAGTTATACCTCCGGTTTAACCTACGAGCAGTACTTC
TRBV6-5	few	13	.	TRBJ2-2	CASSPRMGGELFF	TGTGCCAGCAGCCCTCGGATGGGCGGGGAGCTGTTTTTT
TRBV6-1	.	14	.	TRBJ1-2	CASRAPAGYYGYTF	TGTGCCAGCAGAGCCCCGGCGGGATACTATGGCTACACCTTC
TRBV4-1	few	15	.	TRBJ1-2	CASSRGQATNYGYTF	TGCGCCAGCAGCCGAGGACAAGCCACTAACTATGGCTACACCTTC
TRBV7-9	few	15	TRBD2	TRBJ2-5	CASSFSGTSGETQYF	TGTGCCAGCAGCTTCTCCGGGACTAGCGGGGAGACCCAGTACTTC
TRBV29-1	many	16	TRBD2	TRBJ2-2	CSVLFLGLADTGELFF	TGCAGCGTCCTTTTTTTAGGACTAGCGGACACCGGGGAGCTGTTTTTT
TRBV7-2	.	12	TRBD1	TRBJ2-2	CASTNRGGELFF	TGTGCCAGCACCAACAGGGGCGGGGAGCTGTTTTTT
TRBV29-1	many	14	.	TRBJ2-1	CSVVKTDSYNEQFF	TGCAGCGTTGTAAAAACTGATTCCTACAATGAGCAGTTCTTC
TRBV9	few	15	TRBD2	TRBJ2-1	CASSVRTSSYNEQFF	TGTGCCAGCAGCGTACGGACTAGCTCCTACAATGAGCAGTTCTTC
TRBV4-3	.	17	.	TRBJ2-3	CASSQEGVDTRTDTQYF	TGCGCCAGCAGCCAAGAAGGGGTGGATACCCGCACAGATACGCAGTATTTT
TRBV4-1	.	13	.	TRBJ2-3	CASSPGGADTQYF	TGCGCCAGCAGCCCTGGGGGGGCGGATACGCAGTATTTT
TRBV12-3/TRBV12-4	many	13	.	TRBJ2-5	CASSLEYQETQYF	TGTGCCAGCAGTTTAGAGTACCAAGAGACCCAGTACTTC
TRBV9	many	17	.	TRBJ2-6	CASSVTGSNSGANVLTF	TGTGCCAGCAGCGTAACAGGGTCCAACTCTGGGGCCAACGTCCTGACTTTC
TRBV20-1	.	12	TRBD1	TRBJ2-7	CSAGQGSYEQYF	TGCAGTGCTGGACAGGGATCCTACGAGCAGTACTTC
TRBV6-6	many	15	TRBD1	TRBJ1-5	CASSPGQGSNQPQHF	TGTGCCAGCAGCCCTGGACAGGGAAGCAATCAGCCCCAGCATTTT
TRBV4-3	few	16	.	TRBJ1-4	CASSQDIWGANEKLFF	TGCGCCAGCAGCCAAGATATTTGGGGAGCTAATGAAAAACTGTTTTTT
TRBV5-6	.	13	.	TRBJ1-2	CASSFGSDYGYTF	TGTGCCAGCAGCTTCGGATCTGACTATGGCTACACCTTC
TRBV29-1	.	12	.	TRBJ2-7	CSVAAGPYEQYF	TGCAGCGTTGCTGCAGGACCCTACGAGCAGTACTTC
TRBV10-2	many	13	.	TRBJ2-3	CASSSGPTDTQYF	TGCGCCAGCAGTTCTGGGCCCACAGATACGCAGTATTTT
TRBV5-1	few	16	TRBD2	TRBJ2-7	CASSLGTSGGPYEQYF	TGCGCCAGCAGCTTGGGGACTAGCGGGGGCCCCTACGAGCAGTACTTC
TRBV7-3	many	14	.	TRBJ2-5	CASSLDVGGPDQYF	TGTGCCAGCAGCTTGGACGTAGGTGGCCCCGACCAGTACTTC
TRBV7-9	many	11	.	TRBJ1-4	CASSLYEKLFF	TGTGCCAGCAGCTTATATGAAAAACTGTTTTTT
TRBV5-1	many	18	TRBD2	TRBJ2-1	CASSLGLAGVRSYNEQFF	TGCGCCAGCAGCCTGGGGCTAGCGGGGGTAAGATCCTACAATGAGCAGTTCTTC
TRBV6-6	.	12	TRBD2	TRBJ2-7	CASLAGANEQYF	TGTGCCAGCCTAGCGGGGGCCAACGAGCAGTACTTC
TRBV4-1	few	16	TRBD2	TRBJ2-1	CASSLFGLVSYNEQFF	TGCGCCAGCAGCCTTTTCGGACTAGTCTCCTACAATGAGCAGTTCTTC
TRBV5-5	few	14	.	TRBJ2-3	CASSEWSAADTQYF	TGTGCCAGCAGCGAATGGTCGGCAGCAGATACGCAGTATTTT
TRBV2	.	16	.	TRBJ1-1	CASTRRTEPLNTEAFF	TGTGCCAGCACTAGAAGGACAGAGCCTCTGAACACTGAAGCTTTCTTT
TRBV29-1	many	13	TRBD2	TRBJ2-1	CSVGEGHTNEQFF	TGCAGCGTTGGGGAGGGGCACACGAATGAGCAGTTCTTC